This T cell receptor (beta chain) appears in the sequencing data of a study of HIV-infected patients and healthy controls. Study-level points and caveats: HIV-infected patients shared fewer CDR3 sequences between individuals than healthy controls.

Reverse transcription used about 510 ng RNA and constant-region primers for alpha and beta. Using multiplexing indices, alpha and beta chain libraries were generated apart by chain-specific third strand synthesis. TCRdb ran MiXCR on the 5' RACE reads and lists one entry per CDR3 protein. The sample records some 15,000 distinct CDR3 sequences, 5.5% to 8% being singletons. In germline, CDR1 is SGHTA, CDR2 FQGNSA. The CDR3 spans 13 residues. V lost 6 bases to trimming and J lost 4 bases, with 12 bases between them. As to this clonotype: Its antigen is unidentified.

Whole blood was used without fractionation, so all unsorted peripheral T cells were included. V usage is TRBV7-2 and J usage is TRBJ1-2, with D maybe TRBD1 (5 bases). The material sequenced was blood. The TCR originated in an adult in good health. CDR3 region: CASRRAQAYGYTF. Written as DNA, the CDR3 is TGTGCCAGCAGGAGGGCACAGGCCTATGGCTACACCTTC.